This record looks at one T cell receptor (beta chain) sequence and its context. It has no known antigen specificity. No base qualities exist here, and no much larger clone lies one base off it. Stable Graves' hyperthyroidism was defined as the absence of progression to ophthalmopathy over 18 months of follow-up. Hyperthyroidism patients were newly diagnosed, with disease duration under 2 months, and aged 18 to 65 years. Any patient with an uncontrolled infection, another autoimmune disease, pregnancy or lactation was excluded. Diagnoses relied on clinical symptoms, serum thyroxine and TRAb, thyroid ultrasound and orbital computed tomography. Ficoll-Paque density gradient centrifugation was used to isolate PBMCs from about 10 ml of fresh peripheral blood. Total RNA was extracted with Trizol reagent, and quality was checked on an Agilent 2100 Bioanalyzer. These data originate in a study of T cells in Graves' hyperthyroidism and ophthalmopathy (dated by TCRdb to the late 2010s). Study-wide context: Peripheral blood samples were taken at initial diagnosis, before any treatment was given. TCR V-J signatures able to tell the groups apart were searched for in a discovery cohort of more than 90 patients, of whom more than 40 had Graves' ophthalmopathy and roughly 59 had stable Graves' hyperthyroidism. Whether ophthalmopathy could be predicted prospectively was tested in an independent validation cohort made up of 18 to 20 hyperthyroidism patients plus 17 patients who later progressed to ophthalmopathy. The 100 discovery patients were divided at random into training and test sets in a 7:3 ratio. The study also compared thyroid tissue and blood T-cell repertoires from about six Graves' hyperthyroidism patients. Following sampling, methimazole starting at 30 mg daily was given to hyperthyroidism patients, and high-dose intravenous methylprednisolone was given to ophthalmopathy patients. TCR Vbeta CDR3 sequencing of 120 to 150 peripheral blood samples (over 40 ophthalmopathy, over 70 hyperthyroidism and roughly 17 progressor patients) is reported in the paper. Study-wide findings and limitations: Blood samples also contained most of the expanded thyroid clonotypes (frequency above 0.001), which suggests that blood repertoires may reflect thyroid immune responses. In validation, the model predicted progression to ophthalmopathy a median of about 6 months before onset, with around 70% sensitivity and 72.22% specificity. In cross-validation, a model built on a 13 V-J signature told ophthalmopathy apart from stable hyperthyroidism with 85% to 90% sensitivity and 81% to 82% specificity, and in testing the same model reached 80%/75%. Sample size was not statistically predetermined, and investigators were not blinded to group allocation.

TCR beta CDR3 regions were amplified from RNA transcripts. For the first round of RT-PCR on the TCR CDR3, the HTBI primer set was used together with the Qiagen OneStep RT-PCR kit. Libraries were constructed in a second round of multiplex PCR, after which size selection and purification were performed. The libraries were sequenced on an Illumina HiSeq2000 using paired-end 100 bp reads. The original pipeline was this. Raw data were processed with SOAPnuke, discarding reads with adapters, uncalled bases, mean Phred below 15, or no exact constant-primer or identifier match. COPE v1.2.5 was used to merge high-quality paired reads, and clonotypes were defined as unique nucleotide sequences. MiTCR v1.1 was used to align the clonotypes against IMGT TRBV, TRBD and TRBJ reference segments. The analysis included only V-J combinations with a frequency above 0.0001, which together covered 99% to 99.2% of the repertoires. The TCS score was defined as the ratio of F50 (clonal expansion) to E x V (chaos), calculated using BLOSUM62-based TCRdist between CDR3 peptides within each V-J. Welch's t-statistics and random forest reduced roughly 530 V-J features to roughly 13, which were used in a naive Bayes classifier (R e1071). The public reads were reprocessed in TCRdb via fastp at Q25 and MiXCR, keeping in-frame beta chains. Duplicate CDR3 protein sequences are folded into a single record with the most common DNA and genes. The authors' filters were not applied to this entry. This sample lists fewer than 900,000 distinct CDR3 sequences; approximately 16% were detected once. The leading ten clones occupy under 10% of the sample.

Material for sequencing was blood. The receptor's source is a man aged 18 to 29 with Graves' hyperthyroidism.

The encoded CDR3 is CASSLRLDPYNEQFF. The nucleotide sequence is given as TGTGCCAGCAGCTTACGCCTAGATCCCTACAATGAGCAGTTCTTC. This receptor chain uses TRBV11-3 and TRBJ2-1, with the D gene not confidently named. Spanning cysteine to phenylalanine, the CDR3 consists of 15 amino acids. Here the CDR3 DNA is all that survives: 45 bases in frame from base 1. CDR1 and CDR2 (SGHNT, YENEEA) derive from the germline V gene. V was cut back by 2 bases and J by 2 bases, leaving a gap of 10 bases between them.